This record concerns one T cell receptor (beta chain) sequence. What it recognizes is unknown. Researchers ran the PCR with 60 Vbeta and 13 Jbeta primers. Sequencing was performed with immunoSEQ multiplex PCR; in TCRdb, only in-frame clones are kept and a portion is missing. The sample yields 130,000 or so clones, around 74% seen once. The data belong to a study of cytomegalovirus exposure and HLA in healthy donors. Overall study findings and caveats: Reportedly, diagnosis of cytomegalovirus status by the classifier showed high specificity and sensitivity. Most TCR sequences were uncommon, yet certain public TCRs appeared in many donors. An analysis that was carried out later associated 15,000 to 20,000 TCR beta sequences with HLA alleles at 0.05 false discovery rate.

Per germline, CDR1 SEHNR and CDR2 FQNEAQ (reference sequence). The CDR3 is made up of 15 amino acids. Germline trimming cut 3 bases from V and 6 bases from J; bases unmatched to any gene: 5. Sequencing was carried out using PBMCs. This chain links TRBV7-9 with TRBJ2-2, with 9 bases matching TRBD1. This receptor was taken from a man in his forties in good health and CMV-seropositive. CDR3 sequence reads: CASSLGTGIAGELFF. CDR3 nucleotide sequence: TGTGCCAGCAGCTTGGGGACAGGGATAGCCGGGGAGCTGTTTTTT.